The sequence of this T cell receptor beta chain was determined in a study of CD8 T cells in ankylosing spondylitis. Findings of the study overall: From matched ankylosing spondylitis synovial fluid, disease-linked clones were reportedly recovered at significantly enriched levels.

Quantitative 5'-RACE with molecular barcodes was used to make the TCR beta libraries. TCRdb re-called the 5' RACE reads through MiXCR, storing one row per CDR3 protein. Of 200,000 to 250,000 distinct CDR3 sequences in the sample, 10% to 13% were seen once. CDR3 length equals 15 residues. V gave up 4 bases and J gave up 6 bases; unmatched junction bases: 3. CDR1 and CDR2 from the germline V gene are SGHTA and FQGNSA. In the case of this clonotype: Its antigen is unidentified.

The sample comprised blood, either unsorted or a sorted T cell fraction (not recorded which). V gene TRBV7-2 combines with J gene TRBJ1-6; 10 bases map to TRBD1. This clonotype was sampled from a male donor with ankylosing spondylitis or in good health (not recorded which). This CDR3 reads CASSSRDRGNSPLHF. CDR3 nucleotide sequence: TGTGCCAGCAGCTCCCGGGACAGGGGTAATTCACCCCTCCACTTT.